A single TCR beta chain is shown here with its context. Data came from immunoSEQ multiplex PCR; TCRdb stores just in-frame clones and leaves some out. Of roughly 100,000 clones listed, approximately 77% are singletons. Per the germline V gene, CDR1 is MNHEY and CDR2 is SVGEGT. V was trimmed by 0 bases and J by 5 bases, leaving 13 bases between them. This CDR3 is 16 amino acids long. The source of the sample is a study of blood T cell repertoires in COVID-19. The overall study: Sources were T cells, B-cell-depleted T cells, or PBMCs; the material itself was cDNA or gDNA.

This sequence joins TRBV6-2 or TRBV6-3 and TRBJ2-2; D is perhaps TRBD2 (6 bases). The origin of this receptor is a woman of 80 years or more with acute or convalescent COVID-19. Sequenced: peripheral blood. In DNA, the CDR3 is TGTGCCAGCAGTTACTCCGGACTACCCGGGACCGGGGAGCTGTTTTTT. It is translated as CASSYSGLPGTGELFF.